These 5 T cell receptor beta chains were all obtained from the same sample, sequenced in a study of blood T cell repertoires in COVID-19. Assay used: immunoSEQ multiplex PCR; TCRdb lists only in-frame clones, some missing. The profile shows approximately 40,000 clones, about 86% of them singletons. Sequencing was done on a sample of peripheral blood. Every receptor here comes from a woman in her sixties with acute or convalescent COVID-19.

The chain employs TRBV7-8 and TRBJ1-5; D may be TRBD1 (6 bases). The V gene lost 1 base and the J gene lost 4 bases, with 17 bases spanning the gap. The CDR3 totals 17 residues. From germline, CDR1 is SGHVS and CDR2 FQNEAQ. DNA for the CDR3: TGTGCCAGCAGCTTAGTAGGCTGGACAGAGGAAAATCAGCCCCAGCATTTT. Translated: CASSLVGWTEENQPQHF. The variable domain in full, with the rest retrieved from reference TRBV7-8 and TRBJ1-5, is GAGVSQSPRYKVAKRGQDVALRCDPISGHVSLFWYQQALGQGPEFLTYFQNEAQLDKSGLPSDRFFAERPEGSVSTLKIQRTQQEDSAVYLCASSLVGWTEENQPQHFGDGTRLSIL.

The chain recombines TRBV5-8 with TRBJ2-5, with 10 nucleotides matching TRBD2. The CDR3 loop spans 15 amino acids. The ends lost 0 bases at V and 7 bases at J; junction bases unmatched: 6. In germline, CDR1 is SGHTS, CDR2 YDEGEE. The DNA for the CDR3 is TGTGCCAGCAGCTTGGAGCGGGGGGGTACTGTGACCCAGTACTTC. Translated, it gives CASSLERGGTVTQYF.

The chain carries TRBV11-2 and TRBJ1-2; D unresolved. V was shortened by 5 bases and J by 1 base, with 8 bases between the two germline ends. There are 13 residues in the CDR3. From germline, CDR1 is SGHAT and CDR2 FQNNGV. The CDR3 DNA reads TGTGCCAGCAGCCCGGACTTTAACTATGGCTACACCTTC. Its protein is CASSPDFNYGYTF.

This chain links TRBV6-5 with TRBJ2-7, with 8 bases identical to TRBD1. CDR1 MNHEY and CDR2 SVGAGI come from the germline V gene. This CDR3 has 15 amino acids. The junction had 10 bases not matched to a gene; V was cut back by 2 bases and J by 7 bases. The DNA of the CDR3 is TGTGCCAGCAGTTACCGGGCGACAGGGGTCGGGGAGCAGTACTTC. Encoded protein: CASSYRATGVGEQYF.

The V call is TRBV24-1, the J call TRBJ2-1, with TRBD1 as a possible D gene (5 bases). The CDR3 runs 14 residues. Germline V lookup: CDR1 KGHDR, CDR2 SFDVKD. The V end lost 10 bases, the J end lost 0 bases, and 12 bases lay between the germline ends. CDR3 sequence (DNA): TGTGCCACTTCGACAGAGAGCTCCTACAATGAGCAGTTCTTC. This sequence encodes CATSTESSYNEQFF.